These 21 T cell receptor beta chains came from one sample sequenced in a study of T cell changes during pregnancy in multiple sclerosis. Clones were sequenced by immunoSEQ multiplex PCR, and TCRdb holds only the in-frame ones, with some missing. The data show 50,000 to 60,000 clones, 90% seen once. Sample: peripheral blood, taken in the first trimester of pregnancy. These receptors originate from a female donor in good health, enrolled as a control in a pregnancy study.

The V call is TRBV19, the J call TRBJ2-1, with D maybe TRBD2 (5 bases). Per the germline V gene, CDR1 is LNHDA and CDR2 is SQIVND (reference sequence). This CDR3 contains 13 residues. V gave up 5 bases and J gave up 4 bases, with 9 bases separating them. The CDR3: CASSPRGYNEQFF. The CDR3 DNA is TGTGCCAGTAGTCCCCGGGGTTACAATGAGCAGTTCTTC.

This chain uses TRBV27 with TRBJ2-2; TRBD1 matches at 7 bases. J was trimmed by 4 bases and V by 6 bases; bases with no gene match: 8. Per the germline V gene, CDR1 is MNHEY and CDR2 is SMNVEV (reference sequence). CDR3 length: 15 amino acids. The DNA for the CDR3 is TGTGCCAGCAGGGCCGGACAGGCGATCACCGGGGAGCTGTTTTTT. Translating gives CASRAGQAITGELFF.

The rearrangement links TRBV5-8 to TRBJ2-7; D gene ambiguous. The CDR3 consists of 13 residues. The V gene's germline CDR1 is SGHTS and CDR2 YDEGEE. V was clipped by 0 bases and J by 2 bases, with 6 bases between them. CDR3 amino acids: CASSLVQTYEQYF. Written as DNA, the CDR3 is TGTGCCAGCAGCTTGGTACAGACCTACGAGCAGTACTTC. The variable domain in full, completed from reference TRBV5-8 and TRBJ2-7, reads EAGVTQSPTHLIKTRGQQATLRCSPISGHTSVYWYQQALGLGLQFLLWYDEGEERNRGNFPPRFSGRQFPNYSSELNVNALELEDSALYLCASSLVQTYEQYFGPGTRLTVT.

The chain joins TRBV11-2 to TRBJ1-2; unclear D gene. The V gene's germline CDR1 is SGHAT and CDR2 FQNNGV. Trimming removed 2 bases from V and 5 bases from J, with 12 bases in between. The CDR3 runs 14 residues. DNA of the CDR3: TGTGCCAGCAGCTTAAGAGCCCCGGGGTATGGCTACACCTTC. This translates into CASSLRAPGYGYTF.

This sequence joins TRBV6-5 and TRBJ1-2; D is unresolved. Trimming shortened V by 7 bases and J by 3 bases, and 9 bases separated the two germline ends. This CDR3 is 12 amino acids long. The germline V gene has CDR1 MNHEY and CDR2 SVGAGI. CDR3 protein: CASKREDYGYTF. The CDR3 bases are TGTGCCAGCAAGCGGGAGGACTATGGCTACACCTTC.

This rearrangement joins TRBV5-1 to TRBJ2-1; 13 bases line up with TRBD2. The CDR3 runs 18 residues. The V gene end was trimmed by 0 bases and the J gene end by 8 bases; junction bases not matched to a gene: 11. Germline assignment: CDR1 SGHRS and CDR2 YFSETQ. CDR3: CASSLETSGRAVLYEQFF. The CDR3 DNA sequence: TGCGCCAGCAGCTTGGAAACTAGCGGGAGGGCCGTCTTATATGAGCAGTTCTTC.

This clone has a handful of counts. The chain is built from TRBV7-8 and TRBJ2-6; 8 positions agree with TRBD1. Per germline, CDR1 SGHVS and CDR2 FQNEAQ. The CDR3 length is 18 residues. After removal of 6 bases from V and 0 bases from J, the junction contained 10 bases not matched to a gene. The CDR3 sequence: CASRPQGVLLSGANVLTF. Written as DNA, the CDR3 is TGTGCCAGCAGACCACAGGGGGTTTTACTCTCTGGGGCCAACGTCCTGACTTTC.

The rearrangement joins TRBV29-1 to TRBJ1-1; possibly TRBD1 for D (5 bases). The CDR3 has 15 residues. V was pared by 7 bases and J by 1 base, with 19 bases between. The germline V gene has CDR1 SQVTM and CDR2 ANQGSEA. The CDR3 reads CSAVRDSRWNTEAFF. In DNA, the CDR3 is TGCAGCGCTGTCCGGGACTCCCGGTGGAACACTGAAGCTTTCTTT.

The chain is built from TRBV6-1 and TRBJ1-1; TRBD1 matches at 7 bases. This CDR3 has 13 amino acids. Trimming cost V 6 bases and J 4 bases; bases outside gene matches: 5. Germline-derived CDR1 and CDR2 are MNHNS and SASEGT. The CDR3 reads CASRETGVTEAFF. In nucleotides, the CDR3 is TGTGCCAGCAGGGAAACAGGGGTCACTGAAGCTTTCTTT.

A remark on this clone: This same CDR3 is encoded by further DNA sequences in the sample. The chain combines TRBV27 with TRBJ2-7, with D possibly being TRBD1 (6 bases). The germline V gene encodes CDR1 MNHEY and CDR2 SMNVEV (reference sequence). The CDR3 has 13 amino acids. V was cut by 6 bases and J by 7 bases, with 16 bases left in between. CDR3 region: CASSSLAGVEQYF. CDR3 nucleotides: TGTGCCAGCAGCTCACTTGCAGGGGTTGAGCAGTACTTC.

In its sample, this clone was seen once. The chain links TRBV27 to TRBJ1-2; 8 nucleotides agree with TRBD1. CDR3 length: 14 residues. Germline V gene data show CDR1 as MNHEY and CDR2 as SMNVEV (reference sequence). With V trimmed by 6 bases and J by 6 bases, 9 bases remained unmatched. Here the CDR3 DNA reads TGTGCCAGCAGCCCACGACAGGGGTCTAATGGCTACACCTTC. Amino acid sequence: CASSPRQGSNGYTF.

V is TRBV7-3 and J is TRBJ2-3; 13 nucleotides agree with TRBD2. CDR3 length: 17 residues. The V gene's germline CDR1 is SGHTA and CDR2 FQGTGA. V shed 5 bases and J 6 bases; nucleotides not matched to a gene: 11. Here the CDR3 reads CASSTGLAGMGLDTQYF. CDR3 sequence (DNA): TGTGCCAGCAGCACGGGACTAGCGGGGATGGGGTTGGATACGCAGTATTTT. Filled out from reference TRBV7-3 and TRBJ2-3, the complete variable domain reads GAGVSQTPSNKVTEKGKYVELRCDPISGHTALYWYRQSLGQGPEFLIYFQGTGAADDSGLPNDRFFAVRPEGSVSTLKIQRTERGDSAVYLCASSTGLAGMGLDTQYFGPGTRLTVL.

This chain connects TRBV27 to TRBJ2-1; 7 bases fit TRBD2. The CDR3 sequence is 16 residues long. V shed 4 bases, J shed 8 bases, and the junction held 14 bases outside the gene matches. Looked up from germline, CDR1 is MNHEY and CDR2 is SMNVEV (reference sequence). This CDR3 reads CASSYTGLGVAYEQFF. CDR3 DNA: TGTGCCAGCAGTTACACCGGACTAGGGGTTGCGTATGAGCAGTTCTTC.

Only one count was recorded for this clone. V and J are TRBV5-1 and TRBJ1-2, with D possibly TRBD1 on 6 matching bases. The ends were cut back, 3 bases at V and 9 bases at J, with 9 bases in the middle. Germline V gene lookup returns CDR1 SGHRS and CDR2 YFSETQ. The CDR3 extends over 11 amino acids. For the CDR3, the DNA is TGCGCCAGCAGCTCGGACAGAAGCTACACCTTC. This codes for CASSSDRSYTF.

V gene TRBV29-1 combines with J gene TRBJ2-3; 10 positions match TRBD2. The CDR3 loop spans 13 amino acids. The germline V gene has CDR1 SQVTM and CDR2 ANQGSEA. The V segment lost 4 bases and the J segment 5 bases; nucleotides outside the gene matches: 3. CDR3 protein: CSVVAGGGDTQYF. Here the CDR3 DNA reads TGCAGCGTTGTAGCGGGGGGCGGAGATACGCAGTATTTT.

In regard to this clone: The sample holds other DNA sequences that translate to the same CDR3. V gene TRBV5-6 combines with J gene TRBJ1-2; perhaps TRBD1 as D (5 bases). The CDR3 is made up of 12 amino acids. V was clipped by 0 bases and J by 7 bases, with 7 bases between them. CDR1 is SGHDT and CDR2 is YYEEEE in the germline V gene. This CDR3 is CASSLGQSGYTF. In DNA, the CDR3 is TGTGCCAGCAGCTTGGGACAGTCTGGCTACACCTTC.

This sequence joins TRBV19 and TRBJ2-1; 7 bases are shared with TRBD2. This CDR3 region has 16 residues. The V gene end was trimmed by 10 bases and the J gene end by 8 bases; junction bases not matched to a gene: 20. Germline V gene sequence: CDR1 LNHDA, CDR2 SQIVND (reference sequence). The CDR3 here is CATTHPLATNIDEQFF. CDR3 bases: TGTGCCACCACCCACCCACTAGCGACGAATATCGATGAGCAGTTCTTC.

This chain connects TRBV6-5 to TRBJ1-1; the D is unclear. Per the germline V gene, CDR1 is MNHEY and CDR2 is SVGAGI. This CDR3 spans 13 amino acids. Deletions cut 7 bases from V and 0 bases from J, with 9 bases between. For the CDR3, the DNA is TGTGCCAGCAAACGGTCGATGAACACTGAAGCTTTCTTT. Translated: CASKRSMNTEAFF.

The V gene is TRBV2, the J gene TRBJ2-1; 10 bases map to TRBD2. Germline CDR1 reads SNHLY; CDR2 reads FYNNEI. The CDR3 extends over 16 amino acids. After removal of 4 bases from V and 1 base from J, the junction contained 4 bases not matched to a gene. CDR3 DNA sequence: TGTGCCAGCAGTGCGGAGCGGGGGGGGTCCTACAATGAGCAGTTCTTC. Amino acids: CASSAERGGSYNEQFF.

Notes on this clone: At one end the junction does not follow the germline gene, possibly because of a read error. The chain employs TRBV7-9 and TRBJ2-1; D is possibly TRBD2 (5 bases). The CDR3 spans 15 residues. Germline CDR1 and CDR2: SEHNR and FQNEAQ (reference sequence). The CDR3 spells CASSLIERPYHEQFF. CDR3 coding DNA: TGTGCCAGCAGCTTAATCGAGCGGCCCTACCATGAGCAGTTCTTC.

The chain couples TRBV11-3 to TRBJ2-1; tentative D call: TRBD2 (6 bases). The CDR3 extends over 15 amino acids. The germline CDR1 and CDR2 sequences are SGHNT and YENEEA. V was shortened by 5 bases and J by 10 bases, with 21 bases between the two germline ends. This CDR3 reads CASSRDSITAREQFF. DNA of the CDR3: TGTGCCAGCAGCCGGGACTCGATAACCGCACGGGAGCAGTTCTTC.